The 31 T cell receptor beta chains below come from one sample, sequenced in a study of CD8+ T cells in alopecia areata. cDNA prepared by RNA extraction and subsequent reverse transcription served as the template for sequencing. Libraries were prepared by immunoSEQ multiplex PCR; TCRdb keeps only in-frame clonotypes and omits some of them. Listed for the sample are some 3,200 clones, none seen a single time. Time point of the sample: mouse skin 3 weeks after grafting. The sample was skin, taken at week 3. The receptors come from a C3H/HeJ mouse with alopecia areata. Strain haplotype at MHC: H2-k.

There are many counts of this clone. Gene names are mouse gene names. The read terminates 4 residues before the CDR3 end, so the remaining end is supplied by the germline J gene. This chain links TRBV12-1 with TRBJ2-1, with 11 nucleotides matching TRBD1. The CDR3 loop spans 17 amino acids. Per germline, CDR1 SGHSN and CDR2 HYEKVE. The V segment lost 0 bases and the J segment 3 bases; nucleotides outside the gene matches: 6. The CDR3 protein is CASSLAGTGGTYAEQFF. The CDR3 bases that were read are TGTGCCAGCTCTCTCGCCGGGACAGGGGGGACCTATGCT.

This clone was counted between two and nine times. Germline and genes: mouse. From the germline J gene comes the end of the CDR3, since the read stops 4 residues before it. The V gene is TRBV5, the J gene TRBJ2-1, with 8 positions matching TRBD1. The germline gives CDR1 LGHNA, CDR2 YNLKQL (reference sequence). The CDR3 length is 15 residues. V lost 4 bases to trimming and J lost 3 bases; unmatched junction nucleotides: 5. CDR3 DNA (partial): TGTGCCAGCAGCCGCGGACAGGGTGGCTATGCT. As protein: CASSRGQGGYA. The whole CDR3 sequence is CASSRGQGGYAEQFF.

By share, this clone counts as medium-sized. Any gene name here is a mouse gene name. The read stops 4 residues short of the end of the CDR3; the missing end is completed from the germline J gene. The chain is built from TRBV13-2 and TRBJ2-2; 7 bases match TRBD2. Germline V lookup: CDR1 NNHNN, CDR2 SYGAGS (reference sequence). This CDR3 region has 13 residues. The sequenced CDR3 bases are TGTGCCAGCGGTGATTGGGGGGTCGGG. It codes for CASGDWGVG. The whole CDR3 sequence is CASGDWGVGQLYF.

This clone was observed many times. Gene names are mouse gene names. The read ends 3 residues before the CDR3 terminus; that terminus is restored from the germline J gene. V gene TRBV1 combines with J gene TRBJ1-6; D call uncertain. TRBJ1-6 is classed as an ORF, of uncertain function. V was cut by 0 bases and J by 4 bases, with 10 bases left in between. The CDR3 totals 16 residues. Germline V gives CDR1 NSQYPW, CDR2 LRSPGD (reference sequence). The CDR3 protein is CTCSADPGSYNSPLYF. CDR3 DNA, as far as it was read: TGCACCTGCAGTGCAGATCCAGGATCTTATAATTCGCCC.

This clone rates as medium-sized (0.01 to 0.1%). A clone one base away is much larger, so this may be a read error. Genes and germline are mouse. Read data end 4 residues before the CDR3 end; the end is taken from the germline J gene. Other DNA sequences in the same sample also yield this CDR3. The V gene is TRBV19, the J gene TRBJ1-2; a weak D match, TRBD1 (6 bases). Germline-derived CDR1 and CDR2 are FNHDT and SITEND (reference sequence). V shed 4 bases and J shed 0 bases, with 10 bases lying between them. The CDR3 runs to 14 residues. The CDR3 region is CASSRDTANSDYTF. Partial CDR3 DNA: TGTGCCAGCAGTCGGGACACCGCAAACTCC.

This clone is labeled medium-sized (0.01 to 0.1%). Gene names are the mouse ones. The covered CDR3 bases are TGTGCCAGCGGCGACAGACTTAACACA. As protein: CASGDRLNT. The full CDR3 is CASGDRLNTEVFF. The chain combines TRBV13-2 with TRBJ1-1, with a possible D match to TRBD1 (5 bases). From the germline J gene comes the end of the CDR3, since the read stops 4 residues before it. The V gene lost 5 bases and the J gene lost 2 bases, with 10 bases spanning the gap. Looked up from germline, CDR1 is NNHNN and CDR2 is SYGAGS (reference sequence). The CDR3 runs 13 residues.

This clone appeared many times. Gene labels here are mouse ones. The read falls 4 residues short of the CDR3 end, and the missing part is taken from the germline J gene. The chain links TRBV29 to TRBJ2-5; TRBD1 is a possible D gene (6 bases). Trimming removed 2 bases from V and 1 base from J, with 7 bases in between. Germline values: CDR1 MSHET, CDR2 SYDVDS. This CDR3 comprises 14 residues. CDR3 loop: CASSLAGDQDTQYF. CDR3 bases read: TGTGCTAGCAGTTTAGCAGGGGACCAAGAC.

This clone is termed medium-sized. The germline and genes are mouse ones. The CDR3 end lies 4 residues beyond the end of the read and is filled in from the germline J gene. The rearrangement joins TRBV29 to TRBJ2-7; 8 bases agree with TRBD1. There are 14 residues in the CDR3. In germline, CDR1 is MSHET, CDR2 SYDVDS. CDR3 residues: CASSFGQGADEQYF. The covered CDR3 bases are TGTGCTAGCAGTTTCGGCCAGGGGGCGGAT.

By sample share, this clone is medium-sized. The gene names here belong to mouse. The CDR3 end lies 4 residues beyond the end of the read and is filled in from the germline J gene. This chain connects TRBV19 to TRBJ2-1, with 10 positions matching TRBD1. Looked up from germline, CDR1 is FNHDT and CDR2 is SITEND (reference sequence). The V and J ends lost 2 bases and 3 bases, in that order; junction bases with no gene match: 5. This CDR3 region has 16 residues. The CDR3 DNA, read in part, is TGTGCCAGCAGTATCCCGGGACAGGGGAGCTATGCT. Encoded protein: CASSIPGQGSYA. The full-length CDR3 reads as CASSIPGQGSYAEQFF.

This clone has a handful of counts. Mouse names are used for the genes. Sequencing ends 4 residues short of the CDR3 end; the germline J gene provides the rest. This chain joins TRBV5 and TRBJ2-7; D may be TRBD1 or TRBD2 (5 bases each). Germline loops: CDR1 LGHNA, CDR2 YNLKQL (reference sequence). The CDR3 has 13 residues. Trimming removed 3 bases at V and 3 bases at J, with 9 bases between. The sequenced CDR3 bases are TGTGCCAGCAGCCAGGGGGTCCACTAT. The encoded protein is CASSQGVHY. The complete CDR3 sequence is CASSQGVHYEQYF.

In its sample, this clone was seen many times. Gene names and germline refer to mouse. The observed sequence ends 4 residues before the CDR3 terminus, with the missing tail filled in from the germline J gene. This rearrangement joins TRBV17 to TRBJ1-1; 7 bases fit TRBD1. The CDR3 runs to 15 residues. In germline, CDR1 is MNHDT, CDR2 YYDKIL. The trim removed 3 bases at V and 0 bases at J, leaving 4 bases unmatched. CDR3 DNA, as far as it was read: TGTGCTAGCAGTAGTCCCGGGACAGCAAACACA. Translated, it gives CASSSPGTANT. The entire CDR3 sequence reads CASSSPGTANTEVFF.

By share, this clone ranks as medium-sized. Genes and germline come from the mouse. The read halts 4 residues ahead of the CDR3 end, with the missing end drawn from the germline J gene. The chain combines TRBV1 with TRBJ2-1; perhaps TRBD2 as D (7 bases). The CDR3 has 14 residues. Trimming cost V 3 bases and J 3 bases, with 9 bases left between them. Germline assignment: CDR1 NSQYPW and CDR2 LRSPGD (reference sequence). CDR3 DNA, as far as it was read: TGCACCTGCAGTGCTGGGGGGCTCTATGCT. Translated: CTCSAGGLYA. The full CDR3 reads CTCSAGGLYAEQFF.

With regard to this clone: The gene names given are mouse names. The read terminates 4 residues ahead of where the CDR3 ends, so the germline J gene completes it. The chain couples TRBV13-1 to TRBJ1-1, with D unclear. Trimming took 3 bases from V and 0 from J, leaving 6 bases between them. Germline values: CDR1 NSHNY, CDR2 SYGAGN. The length of the CDR3 is 13 residues. CDR3 bases read: TGTGCCAGCAGTGGACAAACAAACACA. As protein: CASSGQTNT. The whole CDR3 sequence is CASSGQTNTEVFF.

In its sample, this clone was seen many times. Mouse names are used for the genes. The CDR3 end falls 4 residues outside the read, so it is completed with the germline J gene. V usage is TRBV29 and J usage is TRBJ2-5; 9 bases are shared with TRBD2. The J segment lost 1 base and the V segment lost 6 bases, leaving 5 bases of the junction unmatched. The CDR3 consists of 15 residues. Germline V gives CDR1 MSHET, CDR2 SYDVDS. The CDR3 DNA, read in part, is TGTGCTAGCAGGACGGACTGGGGATACCAAGAC. Amino acids: CASRTDWGYQD. In full, the CDR3 reads CASRTDWGYQDTQYF. The full variable domain, its missing parts supplied by reference TRBV29 and TRBJ2-5, is DMKVTQMPRYLIKRMGENVLLECGQDMSHETMYWYRQDPGLGLQLIYISYDVDSNSEGDIPKGYRVSRKKREHFSLILDSAKTNQTSVYFCASRTDWGYQDTQYFGPGTRLLVL.

In its sample, this clone was seen many times. The gene names given are mouse names. The CDR3 end lies 4 residues beyond the end of the read and is filled in from the germline J gene. J is TRBJ2-1 and V is TRBV13-2; 7 positions match TRBD2. From germline, CDR1 is NNHNN and CDR2 SYGAGS (reference sequence). The J segment lost 1 base and the V segment lost 3 bases, leaving 7 bases of the junction unmatched. The CDR3 totals 16 residues. CDR3 in amino acids: CASGGLPGGNYAEQFF. The CDR3 bases that were read are TGTGCCAGCGGTGGTCTCCCGGGGGGGAACTATGCT.

This clone was observed a few times. Mouse gene names and germline throughout. The CDR3 is cut off 3 residues early in the read; its end comes from the germline J gene. V gene TRBV17 combines with J gene TRBJ1-6; the match to TRBD1 covers 7 bases. TRBJ1-6 is known as an ORF, though its function is uncertain. Germline CDR1 is MNHDT and CDR2 is YYDKIL. The CDR3 is 14 residues long. V lost 3 bases and J lost 8; bases outside the gene matches: 4. The CDR3 protein is CASSRTGRDSPLYF. CDR3 DNA, as far as it was read: TGTGCTAGCAGTAGGACAGGGAGGGATTCGCCC.

The table lists this clone with many counts. The genes are named according to mouse. The CDR3 is cut off 4 residues early in the read; its end comes from the germline J gene. The J gene is TRBJ2-7, the V gene TRBV13-2; 8 bases are a match to TRBD2. There are 13 residues in the CDR3. Germline CDR1 and CDR2: NNHNN and SYGAGS (reference sequence). This CDR3 is CASSDGGEYEQYF. The DNA read from the CDR3 is TGTGCCAGCAGCGATGGGGGGGAATAT.

This clone was observed at least ten times. Mouse germline and gene names are used. From the germline J gene comes the end of the CDR3, since the read stops 4 residues before it. The chain links TRBV13-3 to TRBJ2-7, with 9 bases aligning to TRBD2. Trimming removed 0 bases from V and 0 bases from J; junction bases left unmatched: 1. CDR1 and CDR2 from the germline V gene are NNHDY and SYVADS. This CDR3 region has 15 residues. The sequenced part of the CDR3 DNA is TGTGCCAGCAGTGATGGACTGGGGGACTCCTAT. This translates into CASSDGLGDSY. The CDR3, in full, reads CASSDGLGDSYEQYF.

This clone ranks as large. The germline and genes are mouse ones. The CDR3: CASSPGLGGNYAEQFF. The CDR3 DNA, read in part, is TGTGCCAGCAGTCCCGGACTGGGGGGGAACTATGCT. The chain combines TRBV19 with TRBJ2-1; 12 positions agree with TRBD2. The read halts 4 residues ahead of the CDR3 end, with the missing end drawn from the germline J gene. J gave up 1 base and V 4 bases, and 3 bases lay outside the gene matches. Germline V gene data show CDR1 as FNHDT and CDR2 as SITEND (reference sequence). This CDR3 has 16 residues.

This clone is deemed medium-sized (0.01 to 0.1%). Each gene name is a mouse one. The CDR3 end is not reached by the read, which stops 4 residues before it; the germline J gene fills it in. The gene calls are TRBV19 and TRBJ1-2; D uncertain. This CDR3 region has 12 residues. Germline lookup yields CDR1 FNHDT and CDR2 SITEND (reference sequence). Trimming shortened V by 7 bases and J by 0 bases, and 7 bases separated the two germline ends. CDR3 protein: CASFTANSDYTF. The covered CDR3 bases are TGTGCCAGCTTCACAGCAAACTCC.

By share, this clone counts as medium-sized. Gene names denote mouse genes. The CDR3 end falls 4 residues outside the read, so it is completed with the germline J gene. This chain connects TRBV5 to TRBJ1-2; D is unclear. This CDR3 has 16 amino acids. CDR1 is LGHNA and CDR2 is YNLKQL in the germline V gene (reference sequence). Trimming removed 0 bases from V and 0 bases from J, with 11 bases in between. CDR3 region: CASSQDHDIPNSDYTF. The part of the CDR3 DNA that was read is TGTGCCAGCAGCCAAGATCACGACATCCCAAACTCC.

This clone counts as medium-sized (0.01 to 0.1%). These gene names are mouse names. The sequenced fragment ends 4 residues before the CDR3 boundary, so the rest is inferred from the germline J gene. This rearrangement joins TRBV13-1 to TRBJ2-7, with a weak D call TRBD2 (6 bases). The CDR3 is made up of 13 amino acids. V dropped 1 base and J dropped 2 bases, with 7 bases sitting between them. CDR1 and CDR2 (germline): NSHNY, SYGAGN. This CDR3 reads CASSDLGAYEQYF. The part of the CDR3 DNA that was read is TGTGCCAGCAGTGATTTGGGGGCCTAT.

This clone is judged large. Mouse germline and gene names are used. Read coverage stops 4 residues before the CDR3 terminus; the germline J gene supplies the remainder. V is TRBV19 and J is TRBJ2-3; 7 positions match TRBD1. The length of the CDR3 is 15 residues. CDR1 and CDR2 (germline): FNHDT, SITEND (reference sequence). With V trimmed by 5 bases and J by 0 bases, 6 bases remained unmatched. The DNA read from the CDR3 is TGTGCCAGCAGCCCCGGGACAGCTAGTGCAGAA. This sequence encodes CASSPGTASAE. The full CDR3 protein is CASSPGTASAETLYF. Looking up the rest from reference TRBV19 and TRBJ2-3 gives the full variable domain: GGIITQTPKFLIGQEGQKLTLKCQQNFNHDTMYWYRQDSGKGLRLIYYSITENDLQKGDLSEGYDASREKKSSFSLTVTSAQKNEMAVFLCASSPGTASAETLYFGSGTRLTVL.

This clone was seen many times. Gene names and germline refer to mouse. The read stops 4 residues short of the end of the CDR3; the missing end is completed from the germline J gene. V is TRBV13-1 and J is TRBJ2-1; D is uncertain. The CDR3 is 11 residues long. Germline V gene sequence: CDR1 NSHNY, CDR2 SYGAGN. Incomplete CDR3 DNA: TGTGCCAGCAGTGTCACAGCT. Translated: CASSVTA. In full, the CDR3 is CASSVTAEQFF.

This clone qualifies as medium-sized. Gene names refer to mouse genes. The read ends 4 residues shy of where the CDR3 ends; the end is completed using the germline J gene. V gene TRBV13-3 combines with J gene TRBJ2-7, with 8 nucleotides matching TRBD2. The CDR3 sequence is 13 residues long. Germline CDR1 is NNHDY and CDR2 is SYVADS. CDR3 amino acids: CASSDWGVYEQYF. The sequenced part of the CDR3 DNA is TGTGCCAGCAGTGACTGGGGGGTTTAT.

A word on this clone: Mouse germline and gene names are used. CDR3 DNA, as far as it was read: TGTGCCAGCGGTGATGGGGGGGGGCAAAAC. Protein product: CASGDGGGQN. The whole CDR3 reads CASGDGGGQNTLYF. The chain joins TRBV13-2 to TRBJ2-4; 7 bases are shared with TRBD2. The sequence runs out 4 residues before the end of the CDR3; the remainder is reconstructed from the germline J gene. J gave up 3 bases and V 0 bases, and 1 base lay outside the gene matches. This CDR3 contains 14 residues. Germline-derived CDR1 and CDR2 are NNHNN and SYGAGS (reference sequence).

By sample fraction, this clone is large. Genes and germline come from the mouse. The read halts 4 residues ahead of the CDR3 end, with the missing end drawn from the germline J gene. This sequence joins TRBV17 and TRBJ1-2; 9 bases match TRBD1. This CDR3 has 15 residues. Germline V gene lookup returns CDR1 MNHDT and CDR2 YYDKIL. The trim removed 1 base at V and 1 base at J, leaving 1 base unmatched. The CDR3: CASSRGQGENSDYTF. The CDR3 bases that were read are TGTGCTAGCAGTAGAGGACAGGGGGAAAACTCC. The variable domain in full, completed from reference TRBV17 and TRBJ1-2, reads DTTVKQNPRYKLARVGKPVNLICSQTMNHDTMYWYQKKPNQAPKLLLFYYDKILNREADTFEKFQSSRPNNSFCSLYIGSAGLEYSAMYLCASSRGQGENSDYTFGSGTRLLVI.

This clone was picked up many times. The listed genes are named as in mouse. From the germline J gene comes the end of the CDR3, since the read stops 4 residues before it. This chain uses TRBV13-2 with TRBJ2-5; 13 positions match TRBD2. The germline V gene encodes CDR1 NNHNN and CDR2 SYGAGS (reference sequence). The CDR3 runs to 15 residues. The CDR3 bases that were read are TGTGCCAGCGGTGAAGGACTGGGGGGGCGCGAC. Its protein is CASGEGLGGRD. The entire CDR3 protein is CASGEGLGGRDTQYF.

This clone is medium-sized in the sample. The listed genes are named as in mouse. The observed sequence ends 4 residues before the CDR3 terminus, with the missing tail filled in from the germline J gene. The V call is TRBV19, the J call TRBJ2-1; TRBD1 agrees at 12 bases. The CDR3 totals 16 residues. Trimming at V came to 4 bases and at J to 1 base, leaving 3 bases not matched to a gene. Germline V gives CDR1 FNHDT, CDR2 SITEND (reference sequence). The CDR3 is CASSPGQGANYAEQFF. The CDR3 DNA, read in part, is TGTGCCAGCAGTCCGGGACAGGGGGCAAACTATGCT.

Only a few counts were recorded for this clone. The gene names here belong to mouse. Coverage ceases 4 residues before the CDR3 finishes, and the germline J gene fills in the end. V gene TRBV13-2 combines with J gene TRBJ2-4; perhaps D is TRBD1 or TRBD2 (5 bases each). The germline V and J ends were trimmed by 0 bases and 0 bases, with 5 bases remaining between them. This CDR3 spans 14 amino acids. Germline V gives CDR1 NNHNN, CDR2 SYGAGS (reference sequence). The covered CDR3 bases are TGTGCCAGCGGTGATGGGGGGAGTCAAAAC. Its translation is CASGDGGSQN. The full CDR3 protein is CASGDGGSQNTLYF.

This clone was detected many times. Gene names refer to mouse genes. Coverage ceases 4 residues before the CDR3 finishes, and the germline J gene fills in the end. The chain links TRBV19 to TRBJ2-7; TRBD2 matches 7 bases. The V gene end was trimmed by 3 bases and the J gene end by 0 bases; junction bases not matched to a gene: 6. Germline V lookup: CDR1 FNHDT, CDR2 SITEND (reference sequence). The CDR3 runs to 15 residues. The CDR3 DNA, read in part, is TGTGCCAGCAGTACCATCTGGGGGACCTCCTAT. Protein sequence: CASSTIWGTSY. From start to end, the CDR3 is CASSTIWGTSYEQYF. Complete variable domain (other parts from reference TRBV19 and TRBJ2-7): GGIITQTPKFLIGQEGQKLTLKCQQNFNHDTMYWYRQDSGKGLRLIYYSITENDLQKGDLSEGYDASREKKSSFSLTVTSAQKNEMAVFLCASSTIWGTSYEQYFGPGTRLTVL.